This TCR beta chain was captured by sequencing in a study of blood T cell repertoires in COVID-19. The overall study: Samples of COVID-19 (acute and convalescent) were obtained from the United States, Italy and Spain. From T cells, B-cell-depleted T cells, or PBMCs came the material, which was cDNA or gDNA.

Original processing notes: Amplification of reference gene primers provided the estimated nucleated cell counts. Some clones are missing from TCRdb's copy, which holds only in-frame ones; the method was immunoSEQ multiplex PCR. V, J and clone size were drawn from that table, and D and trimming were deduced from the DNA. The table records approximately 140,000 clones, 80% of them present only once. Trimming cost V 4 bases and J 6 bases, with 14 bases left between them. The CDR3 is 14 amino acids. The germline gives CDR1 LGHNA, CDR2 YNFKEQ. Sequencing was carried out using peripheral blood. The V call is TRBV4-2, the J call TRBJ2-3; D perhaps matches TRBD2 (6 bases). This TCR was recovered from a man in his 60s with active or convalescent COVID-19. The CDR3 bases are TGTGCCAGCAGCCCGGGGGACCGCGCCGATACGCAGTATTTT. This encodes CASSPGDRADTQYF.